The clone carrying this T cell receptor beta chain was seen a few times. Antigen specificity is unknown. The PCR was carried out with 60 Vbeta primers and 13 Jbeta primers. Profiling relied on immunoSEQ multiplex PCR, and the TCRdb table lists in-frame clones only, not all of them. This table holds 95,000 to 150,000 clones, around 78% found once. This record belongs to a study of cytomegalovirus exposure and HLA in healthy donors. The study's findings and limits: The classifier reportedly diagnosed cytomegalovirus status with high sensitivity and specificity.

The CDR3 has 14 residues. Germline V gives CDR1 MNHEY, CDR2 SVGAGI. V lost 6 bases, J lost 5 bases, and 14 bases lay in between. The V call is TRBV6-5, the J call TRBJ1-5; a possible D gene is TRBD1 (6 bases). The specimen sequenced was PBMCs. The TCR originated in a man aged 60 to 75 in good health and CMV-seropositive. Here the CDR3 reads CASSFTGRDQPQHF. DNA of the CDR3: TGTGCCAGCAGCTTCACAGGGAGGGATCAGCCCCAGCATTTT.